The clone carrying this T cell receptor (beta chain) has a single count. Libraries were prepared by immunoSEQ multiplex PCR; TCRdb keeps only in-frame clonotypes and omits some of them. The table shows hundreds of thousands of clones, with nearly 90% occurring only once. This sample stems from a study of blood T cell repertoires in COVID-19. The sequenced sample was PBMCs or T cells enriched from blood (not recorded which). The TCR was taken from a woman between 18 and 29 years old with acute COVID-19.

As DNA, the CDR3 is TGTGCCAGCAGTTTTTTGGGCAGCCGTAGCAATCAGCCCCAGCATTTT. This sequence encodes CASSFLGSRSNQPQHF. The chain recombines TRBV28 with TRBJ1-5; D is ambiguous. CDR3 size: 16 residues. CDR1 is MDHEN and CDR2 is SYDVKM in the germline V gene. Trimming left V 3 bases short and J 0 bases short, with 12 bases between.